This T cell receptor beta chain was observed in a study of identical twins listed by TCRdb under 2016. Notes on the research overall: To test whether fetal clonotypes persist, the study used deep sequencing on TCR alpha and beta repertoires from monozygotic twins, unrelated adults of various ages, and cord blood. Replicate twin experiments were performed at different times using different library preparation protocols to rule out contamination. Here is what the overall study found, with its caveats: Invariant T cells such as MAIT and iNKT could partly confound zero-insertion analyses, though diverse VJ usage argued against this for most clonotypes. A weaker excess of twin sharing was found in beta out-of-frame sequences because the signal-to-noise ratio was lowered by fewer shared sequences. Abundant cord blood beta clonotypes carried fewer insertions; young adult naive repertoires showed a weaker similar trend, while memory repertoires showed none. Because the same donors could not be followed over many years, the conclusions relied on cross-sectional statistical analysis. Out-of-frame TCR alpha sharing in monozygotic twins was systematically underestimated by recombination models, whereas sharing between unrelated individuals was in agreement with the recombination models. Out-of-frame TCR alpha sequences shared between twins showed an excess of low generation-probability sequences compared with coincidental sharing between unrelated individuals.

Libraries came from 5' RACE. The instrument was an Illumina HiSeq 2000. A universal primer binding site was added through template switching, and the final cDNA carried a unique molecular identifier so that TCR cDNA molecules could be counted accurately. Specific primers in the conserved constant-segment region were used to synthesize first-strand cDNA for the TCR alpha and beta chains. Each cDNA library was double barcoded, with a SMART-Mk sample barcode plus Illumina barcodes, to control for contamination. TruSeq adapter sequences, together with Illumina sample barcodes, were added in two successive PCR steps. The Illumina HiSeq platform was used with custom primers to sequence TCR alpha and beta cDNA libraries. Concerning the study's data processing: Raw reads were processed with MiGEC to extract unique molecular identifiers, and MiXCR was used to determine CDR3 positions. For each individual, recombination models were inferred using an EM algorithm with the repgenHMM and IGoR tools. Shared clonotype analysis was performed with the tcR package in R, normalizing sharing by the product of cloneset sizes. Out-of-frame nonproductive sequences were analyzed to study raw recombination free of thymic and clonal selection effects. TCRdb passed the public sequencing reads through fastp at Q25 and MiXCR, retaining productive beta sequences. A single entry per CDR3 protein holds the most common genes and DNA from its merged rows. The authors' filters were not applied to this entry. This sample lists hundreds of thousands of distinct CDR3 sequences; 20% to 25% were detected once. Of the sample, roughly 4% is held by the ten largest clones.

The sample holds a few counts of this clonotype. Its antigen is still unknown. Qualities for individual bases were not recorded, and no much larger clone is one base off. There are 17 amino acids in the CDR3, from cysteine to phenylalanine inclusive. The only DNA kept is the CDR3, 51 bases in frame from the first base. For this chain, trimming is 4 bases at the V end and 6 bases at the J end, and the number of junction bases without a gene match is 14. The germline V gene provides CDR1 SGDLS and CDR2 YYNGEE. Every donor in the study was a healthy Caucasian. The twin cohort comprised three pairs of female monozygotic twins, all aged about 18 to 30 years. Peripheral blood mononuclear cells were used as the source from which RNA for TCR libraries was isolated. The same data also contributed to another study, on T cells expressing NK-cell markers. According to the second study: TCR beta-chain repertoires were profiled in sorted CD3+CD56+NKG2C+, CD3+CD56+NKG2C- and CD3+CD56-NKG2C+ T-cell subsets from fewer than 10 donors. Seven of the eight sequenced donors were HCMV-seropositive and one was HCMV-seronegative. In several experiments an anti-gammadeltaTCR antibody was added to restrict sorting to alphabetaTCR-expressing T cells. In several donors, the dominant CD3+CD56+NKG2C+ clonotypes were among the top 10 CD8+ clonotypes and accounted for roughly 1.0-7.5% of CD8+ T cells. Those dominant clonotypes were again the most abundant among CD3+CD56-NKG2C+ cells in a handful of donors, at about 25-60.1%. Whether the expanded NKG2C-expressing T cell clones were specific for HCMV antigens was left unclear. The study sequenced eight donors, all healthy volunteers chosen at random: three men and five women. A commercial ELISA kit detecting HCMV-specific IgG in serum was used to determine HCMV serostatus. For about 6 donors, unsorted PBMC were also used to sequence bulk peripheral blood T-cell repertoires. Reads were demultiplexed and grouped by UMI with MIGEC, and clonotypes were assembled and quantified with MiTCR. To exclude erroneous sequences, only TCR cDNA sequences supported by at least two reads were retained. The tcR package was used for downstream repertoire analysis, with clonotypes matched between fractions based on CDR3 nucleotide sequence plus V segment. VDJmatch was used to annotate antigen specificity against VDJdb, with one amino acid substitution in CDR3 allowed.

The TCR sequence derives from a woman under 30 in good health. What was sequenced was PBMCs. The rearranged segments are TRBV9 and TRBJ2-1, with TRBD2 identical over 9 junction bases. Here is the DNA: TGTGCCAGCAGCCTCAGCGGGGCTAGCGGGATTGGCAATGAGCAGTTCTTC. Translation gives CASSLSGASGIGNEQFF.